A single sample is the source of the 21 T cell receptor beta chains below, sequenced in a study of identical twins. From the 5' RACE reads, TCRdb called clonotypes with MiXCR, one entry per CDR3 protein. Of fewer than 550,000 distinct CDR3 sequences listed, around an eighth are singletons. The same specimen was also included in a second study, on yellow fever vaccine responses in identical twins.

Sequenced input: CD4+ T cells sorted from blood. Receptors originate from a woman under 30 in good health.

This clonotype has more than one count but fewer than ten. The chain employs TRBV9 and TRBJ2-2; 7 positions match TRBD1. The V gene's germline CDR1 is SGDLS and CDR2 YYNGEE. V was pared by 0 bases and J by 6 bases, with 5 bases of the junction left unmatched. The CDR3 spans 15 residues. CDR3 region: CASSVASTGSGELFF. CDR3 sequence (DNA): TGTGCCAGCAGCGTAGCCTCGACAGGGTCCGGGGAGCTGTTTTTT. Looking up the rest from reference TRBV9 and TRBJ2-2 gives the full variable domain: DSGVTQTPKHLITATGQRVTLRCSPRSGDLSVYWYQQSLDQGLQFLIQYYNGEERAKGNILERFSAQQFPDLHSELNLSSLELGDSALYFCASSVASTGSGELFFGEGSRLTVL.

The chain uses TRBV5-6 and TRBJ2-5; D remains unclear. Germline CDR1 and CDR2: SGHDT and YYEEEE. CDR3 size: 13 residues. V was pared by 3 bases and J by 1 base, with 7 bases between. CDR3 loop: CASSSHVQETQYF. The DNA for the CDR3 is TGTGCCAGCAGCTCCCACGTCCAAGAGACCCAGTACTTC.

This clonotype was detected a few times. The chain couples TRBV20-1 to TRBJ2-1, with D tentatively TRBD1 (6 bases). The CDR3 has 13 amino acids. Trimming took off 4 bases at V and 4 bases at J, with 11 bases between the two ends. CDR1 and CDR2 (germline): DFQATT, SNEGSKA (reference sequence). CDR3 region: CSATRTVYNEQFF. CDR3 in DNA: TGCAGTGCTACCCGGACAGTTTACAATGAGCAGTTCTTC.

In this sample, this clonotype turned up once. The J gene is TRBJ2-5, the V gene TRBV7-9; no definite D call. The CDR3 length is 15 residues. V gave up 0 bases and J gave up 2 bases, with 10 bases separating them. CDR1 and CDR2 from the germline V gene are SEHNR and FQNEAQ (reference sequence). The CDR3 nucleotides read TGTGCCAGCAGCTTAGCGCGATCCACGCAAGAGACCCAGTACTTC. Translated: CASSLARSTQETQYF.

On this clonotype: Given a much more abundant clone one base away, this may be a read error. The genes are TRBV6-2 or TRBV6-3 and TRBJ2-1; D possibly corresponds to TRBD1 (5 bases). This CDR3 is 13 amino acids long. CDR1 MNHEY and CDR2 SVGEGT come from the germline V gene. Trimming took 8 bases from V and 8 from J, leaving 16 bases between them. CDR3 sequence reads: CASQGKGRDEQFF. CDR3 coding DNA: TGTGCCAGCCAGGGCAAGGGGCGCGATGAGCAGTTCTTC.

The chain employs TRBV3-1 and TRBJ1-1; 7 bases align to TRBD1. Looked up from germline, CDR1 is LGHDT and CDR2 is YNNKEL (reference sequence). This CDR3 contains 13 residues. V shed 6 bases and J 4 bases; nucleotides not matched to a gene: 5. CDR3 loop: CASRITGVTEAFF. The CDR3 DNA is TGTGCCAGCAGAATAACAGGGGTCACTGAAGCTTTCTTT. Drawing the rest from reference TRBV3-1 and TRBJ1-1, the complete variable domain is DTAVSQTPKYLVTQMGNDKSIKCEQNLGHDTMYWYKQDSKKFLKIMFSYNNKELIINETVPNRFSPKSPDKAHLNLHINSLELGDSAVYFCASRITGVTEAFFGQGTRLTVV.

V and J are TRBV7-2 and TRBJ1-5; D is possibly TRBD1 (5 bases). The length of the CDR3 is 14 residues. In germline, CDR1 is SGHTA, CDR2 FQGNSA. V dropped 2 bases and J dropped 7 bases, with 12 bases sitting between them. The CDR3 protein is CASSLQGGYQPQHF. The CDR3 bases are TGTGCCAGCAGCTTACAGGGAGGTTACCAGCCCCAGCATTTT.

This clonotype was counted a few times. The V call is TRBV20-1, the J call TRBJ2-3; maybe TRBD1 (6 bases). The germline V gene encodes CDR1 DFQATT and CDR2 SNEGSKA (reference sequence). The CDR3 covers 16 residues. Trimming took 3 bases from V and 1 from J, leaving 17 bases between them. The CDR3 spells CSASPSGQRRTDTQYF. The CDR3 region has the DNA TGCAGTGCTAGCCCCAGCGGACAGCGCCGCACAGATACGCAGTATTTT.

This chain uses TRBV20-1 with TRBJ2-1; 7 bases match TRBD1. This CDR3 is 14 amino acids long. CDR1 and CDR2 from the germline V gene are DFQATT and SNEGSKA (reference sequence). J lost 1 base, V lost 7 bases, and 7 bases had no gene match. CDR3 protein: CSVQGKGSYNEQFF. In nucleotides, the CDR3 is TGCAGTGTACAGGGGAAGGGTTCCTACAATGAGCAGTTCTTC.

In its sample, this clonotype was seen a few times. This chain joins TRBV20-1 and TRBJ2-4, with 9 bases matching TRBD2. CDR1 is DFQATT and CDR2 is SNEGSKA in the germline V gene (reference sequence). J lost 1 base, V lost 0 bases, and 4 bases had no gene match. This CDR3 contains 16 residues. CDR3 in amino acids: CSAREGTSGAKNIQYF. CDR3 nucleotide sequence: TGCAGTGCTAGAGAAGGAACTAGCGGGGCCAAAAACATTCAGTACTTC.

This chain joins TRBV7-2 and TRBJ2-1, with 9 bases fitting TRBD2. The trim removed 2 bases at V and 7 bases at J, leaving 6 bases unmatched. The V gene's germline CDR1 is SGHTA and CDR2 FQGNSA. CDR3 length: 15 amino acids. The CDR3 nucleotides read TGTGCCAGCAGCTTAAGGGGGCGGGGGGGGAATGAGCAGTTCTTC. Amino acids: CASSLRGRGGNEQFF.

CDR3 DNA: TGTGCCAGCAGTACTTCAGGGTCGGGGACCCAGTACTTC. Protein sequence: CASSTSGSGTQYF. V gene TRBV6-4 combines with J gene TRBJ2-5; possibly TRBD1 for D (5 bases). The CDR3 runs 13 residues. The V and J ends lost 5 bases and 7 bases respectively, with 14 bases between them. CDR1 is MRHNA, CDR2 SNTAGT, per germline.

The V and J genes are TRBV20-1 and TRBJ1-5; TRBD1 might be the D (5 bases). V was pared by 3 bases and J by 0 bases, with 12 bases between. The CDR3 is 15 amino acids. Germline CDR1 DFQATT, CDR2 SNEGSKA (reference sequence). CDR3 sequence (DNA): TGCAGTGCTAGCGGGGGATACAATAGCAATCAGCCCCAGCATTTT. It codes for CSASGGYNSNQPQHF.

V is TRBV29-1 and J is TRBJ2-3; 9 bases line up with TRBD1. CDR1 is SQVTM, CDR2 ANQGSEA, per germline. This CDR3 has 13 residues. With 5 bases clipped from V and 3 bases from J, the junction kept 3 bases outside the gene matches. Written as DNA, the CDR3 is TGCAGCGTTACAGGGGGCATGACAGATACGCAGTATTTT. Translating gives CSVTGGMTDTQYF.

This clonotype was picked up many times. In nucleotides, the CDR3 is TGTGCCACCAGTGAAAAAGGGAGGGACACCGGGGAGCTGTTTTTT. Protein product: CATSEKGRDTGELFF. This chain joins TRBV24-1 and TRBJ2-2, with 7 bases matching TRBD2. V trimming: 4 bases; J trimming: 3 bases; junction bases outside the gene matches: 4. This CDR3 is built from 15 residues. CDR1 and CDR2 from the germline V gene are KGHDR and SFDVKD.

This clonotype occurred once. This rearrangement joins TRBV7-2 to TRBJ1-1, with a possible D match to TRBD1 (6 bases). Germline V gene sequence: CDR1 SGHTA, CDR2 FQGNSA. The CDR3 spans 13 residues. V lost 5 bases and J 5 bases, leaving 12 bases between the germline ends. The CDR3 region is CASSVGTKTEAFF. The CDR3, as DNA: TGTGCCAGCAGCGTTGGGACAAAGACTGAAGCTTTCTTT.

The rearrangement joins TRBV9 to TRBJ2-5; D uncertain. The CDR3 is made up of 13 amino acids. V was cut by 0 bases and J by 5 bases, with 8 bases left in between. Germline CDR1 and CDR2: SGDLS and YYNGEE. CDR3 coding DNA: TGTGCCAGCAGCGTAGACAACTGGGAGACCCAGTACTTC. It codes for CASSVDNWETQYF.

This clonotype was found a few times. The chain recombines TRBV12-3 or TRBV12-4 with TRBJ2-2, with 9 bases that match TRBD2. With 5 bases clipped from V and 4 bases from J, the junction kept 8 bases outside the gene matches. The CDR3 covers 16 residues. CDR3 nucleotide sequence: TGTGCCAGCAGTCCCCGGGGACTAGCAGGCACCGGGGAGCTGTTTTTT. Amino acid sequence: CASSPRGLAGTGELFF.

This clonotype was seen once. V is TRBV7-3 and J is TRBJ2-1; 7 bases are a match to TRBD2. Germline loops: CDR1 SGHTA, CDR2 FQGTGA. J was trimmed by 2 bases and V by 5 bases; bases with no gene match: 6. The CDR3 runs to 15 residues. This CDR3 reads CASSPIAGTYNEQFF. The DNA of the CDR3 is TGTGCCAGCAGCCCTATAGCGGGTACCTACAATGAGCAGTTCTTC.

The gene calls are TRBV6-2 or TRBV6-3 and TRBJ2-7; D is possibly TRBD1 (6 bases). The CDR3 runs 15 residues. Trimming removed 2 bases at V and 3 bases at J, with 14 bases between. CDR1 MNHEY and CDR2 SVGEGT come from the germline V gene. The CDR3 DNA follows: TGTGCCAGCAGTTACGCACAGGGAAAGATCTACGAGCAGTACTTC. Amino acid sequence: CASSYAQGKIYEQYF.

In its sample, this clonotype was seen a few times. The chain links TRBV27 to TRBJ2-7; the match to TRBD1 covers 8 bases. Germline CDR1 MNHEY, CDR2 SMNVEV (reference sequence). The CDR3 runs 14 residues. V lost 5 bases and J lost 5; bases outside the gene matches: 8. The CDR3 bases are TGTGCCAGCAGTCCTGGACAGGGTGTGGACGAGCAGTACTTC. Amino acids: CASSPGQGVDEQYF.